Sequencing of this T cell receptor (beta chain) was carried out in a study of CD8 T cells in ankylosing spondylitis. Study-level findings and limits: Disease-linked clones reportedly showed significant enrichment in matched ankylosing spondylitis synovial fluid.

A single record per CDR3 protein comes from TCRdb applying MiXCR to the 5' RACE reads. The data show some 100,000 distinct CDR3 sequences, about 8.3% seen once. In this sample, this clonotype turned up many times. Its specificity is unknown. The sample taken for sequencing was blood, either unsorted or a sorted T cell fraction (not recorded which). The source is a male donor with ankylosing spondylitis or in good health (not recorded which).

CDR3 DNA: TGTGCCAGTAGTGCGGACAGCATGAACACTGAAGCTTTCTTT. Translating it yields CASSADSMNTEAFF. V is TRBV19 and J is TRBJ1-1; D is perhaps TRBD1 (6 bases). CDR3 length equals 14 residues. Germline CDR1 and CDR2: LNHDA and SQIVND (reference sequence). Between the trimmed V and J ends, which lost 5 bases and 0 bases, there was a span of 10 bases.